This is a list of T cell receptor beta chains from one sample in a study of blood T cells in healthy people across ages. Using its own MiXCR run on the 5' RACE reads, TCRdb lists one record per CDR3 protein. The table records 650,000 to 1,000,000 distinct CDR3 sequences, around half of them present only once. Sequencing was performed on blood. These receptors all come from a man aged 80 or over in good health. Each CDR3 is given with its conserved first and last residue. The order of the fields is clone size, D gene, J gene, V gene, CDR3 DNA, CDR3 protein. The D gene is left open where the match is weak. Clone sizes are given selectively: once, few, many, or a class where the clone is expanded.

clone_size: once; d_call: .; j_call: TRBJ2-7; v_call: TRBV7-2; cdr3_nt: TGTGCCAGCAGCTCAGCGGCCAGCTCCTACAATGAGCAGTACTTC; cdr3_aa: CASSSAASSYNEQYF
clone_size: .; d_call: .; j_call: TRBJ2-3; v_call: TRBV4-1; cdr3_nt: TGCGCCAGCAGCCAAGAGGGGACCGTTAGCCCAGATACGCAGTATTTT; cdr3_aa: CASSQEGTVSPDTQYF
clone_size: .; d_call: .; j_call: TRBJ1-2; v_call: TRBV20-1; cdr3_nt: TGCAGTTCTAACAATGGCTACAAAGCTCGGGAGGGCTACACCTTC; cdr3_aa: CSSNNGYKAREGYTF
clone_size: .; d_call: TRBD1; j_call: TRBJ2-1; v_call: TRBV5-1; cdr3_nt: TGCGCCAGCAGCTTGGGGGACAGGGGGGTGAATGAGCAGTTCTTC; cdr3_aa: CASSLGDRGVNEQFF
clone_size: .; d_call: TRBD2; j_call: TRBJ2-3; v_call: TRBV5-6; cdr3_nt: TGTGCCAGCAGCTTTCGCGCTAGCGGGGCTACCCACACAGATACGCAGTATTTT; cdr3_aa: CASSFRASGATHTDTQYF
clone_size: few; d_call: .; j_call: TRBJ1-1; v_call: TRBV7-9; cdr3_nt: TGTGCCAGCAGCTACAGGGACACTGAAGCTTTCTTT; cdr3_aa: CASSYRDTEAFF
clone_size: .; d_call: .; j_call: TRBJ2-2; v_call: TRBV7-2; cdr3_nt: TGTGCCAGCAGCGAGGCCCAACATTACACCGGGGAGCTGTTTTTT; cdr3_aa: CASSEAQHYTGELFF
clone_size: few; d_call: .; j_call: TRBJ1-1; v_call: TRBV20-1; cdr3_nt: TGCAGTGCTAGACCAGGAGTGAACACTGAAGCTTTCTTT; cdr3_aa: CSARPGVNTEAFF
clone_size: .; d_call: TRBD2; j_call: TRBJ2-5; v_call: TRBV20-1; cdr3_nt: TGCAGTGCCGTAAACGAGGATCGGACTAGGCTGTACTTC; cdr3_aa: CSAVNEDRTRLYF
clone_size: .; d_call: .; j_call: TRBJ2-3; v_call: TRBV6-5; cdr3_nt: TGTGCCAGCAGTTACTCGCTCGAGATAACAGATACGCAGTATTTT; cdr3_aa: CASSYSLEITDTQYF